This T cell receptor beta chain is drawn from a study of T-cell reconstitution after alpha-beta-depleted transplantation in children. This clonotype was picked up many times. Preparing the TCRbeta library involved the use of unique molecular identifiers. Via MiXCR, TCRdb re-called the PCR reads, giving one row per CDR3 protein. In the table there are some 240,000 distinct CDR3 sequences, approximately 12% of which are singletons. The input for sequencing was PBMCs from the stem cell graft donor, taken from the stem cell graft. This receptor was taken from a human donor who donated a stem cell graft to a child with acute lymphoblastic leukemia.

CDR3 DNA sequence: TGTGCCAGCAGCCGAGGGGACAGGGTCCAGGAGACCCAGTACTTC. Translated, it gives CASSRGDRVQETQYF. The V gene is TRBV7-9, the J gene TRBJ2-5, with 9 bases that match TRBD1. Germline values: CDR1 SEHNR, CDR2 FQNEAQ (reference sequence). This CDR3 has 15 amino acids. The junction had 9 bases not matched to a gene; V was cut back by 5 bases and J by 5 bases.